The sequence of this T cell receptor beta chain was determined in a study of PD-1 blockade in classical Hodgkin lymphoma. Study context: With a 2-week interval, patients received intravenous nivolumab at 3 mg/kg. Study-level findings and limits: Compared with baseline, CD4+ but not CD8+ TCR diversity had risen significantly by C4D1.

Time point here: cycle 4 day 1 (C4D1), after less than 7 weeks of nivolumab. Relapse was seen in all patients after autologous stem cell transplantation, and brentuximab vedotin exposure was variable. This clone was seen a handful of times. Its matching antigen is unknown. Germline loops: CDR1 ENHRY, CDR2 SYGVKD. V lost 0 bases and J lost 4; bases outside the gene matches: 4. The CDR3 is 16 amino acids. The assay was immunoSEQ multiplex PCR, and TCRdb's table has in-frame clones only and misses some. The data contain 45,000 or so clones, around four fifths of them singletons. The sample was peripheral blood mononuclear cells (PBMCs), taken before the fourth cycle of nivolumab. The V gene is TRBV10-3, the J gene TRBJ1-2, with TRBD1 matching over 11 bases. This receptor was identified in a human donor with classical Hodgkin lymphoma. The CDR3 nucleotides are TGTGCCATCAGTGAGTCCCGGGACAGGGGGGCCTATGGCTACACCTTC. It encodes CAISESRDRGAYGYTF.